These 10 T cell receptor beta chains came from one sample sequenced in a study of T cells in Graves' hyperthyroidism and ophthalmopathy. RNA transcripts were the template for amplifying TCR beta CDR3 regions. HTBI primers were the set used in a first-round RT-PCR of the TCR CDR3. TCRdb re-derived calls from the multiplex PCR reads in MiXCR, one entry per CDR3 protein. The table has about 330,000 distinct CDR3 sequences, around 13% seen once. Sequencing was done on a sample of blood. The receptors here all came from a woman aged 40 to 50 with Graves' ophthalmopathy.

This clonotype was detected ten times or more. V usage is TRBV27 and J usage is TRBJ1-2; tentative D call: TRBD1 (5 bases). The germline V gene encodes CDR1 MNHEY and CDR2 SMNVEV (reference sequence). The V end lost 5 bases, the J end lost 8 bases, and 9 bases lay between the germline ends. This CDR3 has 11 amino acids. The CDR3 coding sequence is TGTGCCAGCAGTACAGGAAACGGCTACACCTTC. Encoded protein: CASSTGNGYTF.

In its sample, this clonotype was seen a few times. This chain uses TRBV7-9 with TRBJ2-1; TRBD2 aligns across 15 bases. After removal of 5 bases from V and 8 bases from J, the junction contained 16 bases not matched to a gene. The CDR3 loop spans 19 amino acids. Germline V gene lookup returns CDR1 SEHNR and CDR2 FQNEAQ (reference sequence). Here the CDR3 DNA reads TGTGCCAGCAGCCCCGCCGGGACTAGCGGGGGGTTGGCCGAGTATGAGCAGTTCTTC. Its translation is CASSPAGTSGGLAEYEQFF. The complete variable domain, with remaining parts taken from reference TRBV7-9 and TRBJ2-1, reads DTGVSQNPRHKITKRGQNVTFRCDPISEHNRLYWYRQTLGQGPEFLTYFQNEAQLEKSRLLSDRFSAERPKGSFSTLEIQRTEQGDSAMYLCASSPAGTSGGLAEYEQFFGPGTRLTVL.

This clonotype was observed a few times. The rearrangement uses TRBV29-1 and TRBJ2-2; no firm D call. Per germline, CDR1 SQVTM and CDR2 ANQGSEA. V lost 3 bases to trimming and J lost 3 bases, with 8 bases between them. The CDR3 is made up of 13 amino acids. The CDR3 sequence is CSVELFYTGELFF. In DNA, the CDR3 is TGCAGCGTTGAGTTGTTCTACACCGGGGAGCTGTTTTTT.

DNA of the CDR3: TGCAGTGCTAGAGATATGCAGCAAGATACGCAGTATTTT. Protein product: CSARDMQQDTQYF. The chain links TRBV20-1 to TRBJ2-3; unclear D gene. The CDR3 loop spans 13 amino acids. Per germline, CDR1 DFQATT and CDR2 SNEGSKA (reference sequence). The germline V and J ends were trimmed by 0 bases and 5 bases, with 9 bases remaining between them.

The chain couples TRBV19 to TRBJ2-7, with unresolved D. Germline V gene sequence: CDR1 LNHDA, CDR2 SQIVND (reference sequence). The ends were cut back, 1 base at V and 3 bases at J, with 13 bases in the middle. This CDR3 spans 15 amino acids. Here the CDR3 reads CASSIVGRSGYEQYF. The CDR3 nucleotides are TGTGCCAGTAGTATAGTAGGGCGCAGTGGCTACGAGCAGTACTTC. The full variable domain, rest sourced from reference TRBV19 and TRBJ2-7, is DGGITQSPKYLFRKEGQNVTLSCEQNLNHDAMYWYRQDPGQGLRLIYYSQIVNDFQKGDIAEGYSVSREKKESFPLTVTSAQKNPTAFYLCASSIVGRSGYEQYFGPGTRLTVT.

To note about this clonotype: A clone one base away is much larger, so this may be a read error. The V and J genes are TRBV14 and TRBJ2-1; 11 nucleotides line up with TRBD1. Germline lookup yields CDR1 SGHDN and CDR2 FVKESK. Losses at the gene ends were 6 bases for V and 8 bases for J; bases not matched to a gene: 12. The CDR3 contains 16 residues. CDR3 sequence reads: CASSPITGQGVYEQFF. The CDR3 DNA follows: TGTGCCAGCAGTCCAATTACGGGACAGGGGGTCTATGAGCAGTTCTTC.

This clonotype showed up many times. V usage is TRBV2 and J usage is TRBJ2-5; 13 bases agree with TRBD2. CDR3 length equals 16 residues. After removal of 5 bases from V and 2 bases from J, the junction contained 5 bases not matched to a gene. Germline CDR1 and CDR2: SNHLY and FYNNEI. CDR3: CASSPRTSGGQETQYF. CDR3 nucleotide sequence: TGTGCCAGCAGTCCCCGGACTAGCGGGGGACAAGAGACCCAGTACTTC.

This clonotype was seen a handful of times. The V call is TRBV20-1, the J call TRBJ2-3; the match to TRBD2 covers 9 bases. Germline CDR1 reads DFQATT; CDR2 reads SNEGSKA (reference sequence). J lost 0 bases, V lost 8 bases, and 15 bases had no gene match. The length of the CDR3 is 17 residues. As DNA, the CDR3 is TGCAGTTTTCAGCAGCGGGGGGCCTCCACTAGCACAGATACGCAGTATTTT. This encodes CSFQQRGASTSTDTQYF.

In its sample, this clonotype was seen many times. The chain uses TRBV6-1 and TRBJ2-7, with TRBD2 as a possible D gene (5 bases). The V end was cut by 3 bases, the J end by 0 bases, with 12 bases between. The germline V gene encodes CDR1 MNHNS and CDR2 SASEGT. The CDR3 loop spans 15 amino acids. The CDR3 DNA follows: TGTGCCAGCAGTGAGGTCGGGAAGAGCTCCTACGAGCAGTACTTC. Its protein product is CASSEVGKSSYEQYF.

This clonotype was counted between two and nine times. The V call is TRBV3-1, the J call TRBJ1-5; TRBD1 aligns across 9 bases. V lost 1 base, J lost 6 bases, and 4 bases stayed unmatched. Germline CDR1 is LGHDT and CDR2 is YNNKEL (reference sequence). The CDR3 loop spans 15 amino acids. The DNA for the CDR3 is TGTGCCAGCAGCCAAGGGACAGGGGAACGTCAGCCCCAGCATTTT. Translated, it gives CASSQGTGERQPQHF. The full variable domain, its missing parts supplied by reference TRBV3-1 and TRBJ1-5, is DTAVSQTPKYLVTQMGNDKSIKCEQNLGHDTMYWYKQDSKKFLKIMFSYNNKELIINETVPNRFSPKSPDKAHLNLHINSLELGDSAVYFCASSQGTGERQPQHFGDGTRLSIL.